Following are 12 T cell receptor beta chains from one sample sequenced in a study of T cell repertoires in cytomegalovirus infection. TCRdb fed the reads into MiXCR, producing one record per CDR3 protein. In the table there are about 320,000 distinct CDR3 sequences, 9.5% of which are singletons. The sequencing input was PBMCs. These receptors originate from a human donor in good health (CMV status not recorded). Some clones in this sample may be carry-over from other donors' samples.

Many counts were recorded for this clonotype. The CDR3 spells CASSGEGGNQPQHF. CDR3 bases: TGTGCCAGCAGCGGGGAGGGGGGCAATCAGCCCCAGCATTTT. The chain joins TRBV12-3 or TRBV12-4 to TRBJ1-5; TRBD1 is a possible D gene (6 bases). The ends were cut back, 6 bases at V and 2 bases at J, with 11 bases in the middle. This CDR3 contains 14 residues.

At least ten counts were recorded for this clonotype. The chain employs TRBV12-3 or TRBV12-4 and TRBJ2-4, with D uncertain. The CDR3 has 15 amino acids. V lost 5 bases to trimming and J lost 0 bases, with 11 bases between them. The chain's CDR3 is CASSATNIAKNIQYF. The CDR3 coding sequence is TGTGCCAGCAGTGCGACCAATATAGCCAAAAACATTCAGTACTTC.

This clonotype was found many times. The V call is TRBV7-2, the J call TRBJ2-5; D is undetermined. The V end lost 2 bases, the J end lost 1 base, and 8 bases lay between the germline ends. CDR1 SGHTA and CDR2 FQGNSA come from the germline V gene. CDR3 length equals 14 residues. The CDR3, as DNA: TGTGCCAGCAGCTTAACGGGTGCCCAAGAGACCCAGTACTTC. It yields the protein CASSLTGAQETQYF. Drawing the rest from reference TRBV7-2 and TRBJ2-5, the complete variable domain is GAGVSQSPSNKVTEKGKDVELRCDPISGHTALYWYRQSLGQGLEFLIYFQGNSAPDKSGLPSDRFSAERTGGSVSTLTIQRTQQEDSAVYLCASSLTGAQETQYFGPGTRLLVL.

This clonotype was seen more than once but under ten times. The CDR3 here is CASSLLPTPTETQYF. The CDR3 DNA reads as TGTGCCAGCAGCTTACTTCCGACCCCCACAGAGACCCAGTACTTC. The genes are TRBV7-3 and TRBJ2-5; D is unresolved. V lost 2 bases and J lost 4, with 14 bases in between. The germline V gene encodes CDR1 SGHTA and CDR2 FQGTGA. This CDR3 is 15 amino acids long. Supplemented by reference TRBV7-3 and TRBJ2-5, the full variable domain reads GAGVSQTPSNKVTEKGKYVELRCDPISGHTALYWYRQSLGQGPEFLIYFQGTGAADDSGLPNDRFFAVRPEGSVSTLKIQRTERGDSAVYLCASSLLPTPTETQYFGPGTRLLVL.

This clonotype was seen a handful of times. The chain links TRBV10-3 to TRBJ2-5; no clear D gene. CDR1 is ENHRY and CDR2 is SYGVKD in the germline V gene. Between the trimmed V and J ends, which lost 5 bases and 2 bases, there was a span of 12 bases. This CDR3 region has 14 residues. CDR3 nucleotide sequence: TGTGCCATCAGTAAGGGCGACGGGCAAGAGACCCAGTACTTC. Translated, it gives CAISKGDGQETQYF.

The genes are TRBV20-1 and TRBJ2-1, with 14 positions matching TRBD2. The CDR3 sequence is 20 residues long. Germline CDR1 is DFQATT and CDR2 is SNEGSKA (reference sequence). The trim removed 5 bases at V and 1 base at J, leaving 16 bases unmatched. CDR3 nucleotides: TGCAGTGCTGTCTCCGGGACTAGCGGGAGAGAGAGGGGATCCTACAATGAGCAGTTCTTC. Translation gives CSAVSGTSGRERGSYNEQFF.

In its sample, this clonotype was seen many times. J is TRBJ2-7 and V is TRBV7-8, with D unclear. V gave up 3 bases and J gave up 5 bases, with 29 bases separating them. CDR1 is SGHVS, CDR2 FQNEAQ, per germline. The CDR3 contains 19 residues. The CDR3 DNA reads as TGTGCCAGCAGCTTCAGAAGTAGATCCCCGTTAATGTTACCGAACGAGCAGTACTTC. This sequence encodes CASSFRSRSPLMLPNEQYF.

This clonotype was observed a few times. The chain has TRBV7-2 and TRBJ1-2; 8 bases are a match to TRBD1. Germline CDR1 SGHTA, CDR2 FQGNSA. The CDR3 sequence is 18 residues long. After removal of 1 base from V and 1 base from J, the junction contained 11 bases not matched to a gene. In DNA, the CDR3 is TGTGCCAGCAGCTTAGAGGCAGGGGGCATCGGTAGTAACTATGGCTACACCTTC. Amino acid sequence: CASSLEAGGIGSNYGYTF.

This clonotype was counted a few times. The gene calls are TRBV15 and TRBJ2-4; D is possibly TRBD1 or TRBD2 (5 bases each). Germline V CDR1 and CDR2: LNHNV, YYDKDF (reference sequence). V was shortened by 1 base and J by 16 bases, with 14 bases between the two germline ends. The length of the CDR3 is 12 residues. The CDR3 is CATSRGGKVSYF. The CDR3 bases are TGTGCCACCAGCAGAGGGGGGAAAGTGAGTTACTTC.

This clonotype was counted between two and nine times. The chain links TRBV12-3 or TRBV12-4 to TRBJ1-4; D gene unclear. The CDR3 consists of 16 residues. V was pared by 5 bases and J by 2 bases, with 15 bases between. Here the CDR3 DNA reads TGTGCCAGCAGTCGATGGGATCTCGGGACTAATGAAAAACTGTTTTTT. Residues: CASSRWDLGTNEKLFF.

This clonotype was seen a few times. The CDR3 sequence: CASSSPQGGSTDTQYF. The CDR3, as DNA: TGTGCCAGCAGCTCCCCTCAGGGGGGCTCCACAGATACGCAGTATTTT. J is TRBJ2-3 and V is TRBV5-4, with D possibly matching TRBD1 (7 bases). This CDR3 is 16 amino acids long. V was trimmed by 3 bases and J by 2 bases, leaving 16 bases between them. Germline V lookup: CDR1 SGHNT, CDR2 YYREEE (reference sequence).

The chain couples TRBV6-6 to TRBJ2-1; 7 nucleotides match TRBD1. The CDR3 extends over 15 amino acids. The V segment lost 8 bases and the J segment 7 bases; nucleotides outside the gene matches: 14. In germline, CDR1 is MNHNY, CDR2 SVGAGI (reference sequence). The chain's CDR3 is CASGTRQGLRNEQFF. CDR3 DNA sequence: TGTGCCAGCGGGACCCGACAGGGCCTGAGGAATGAGCAGTTCTTC.